This entry concerns a single T cell receptor beta chain. What this receptor recognizes is not known. The input lacks base qualities; no much larger clone sits a single base away. The library was prepared using the immunoSEQ multiplex PCR assay. Per the authors' processing: Repertoires were summarized in terms of richness and clonality, and significantly expanded and contracted clones between pre- and post-therapy samples were identified. The table comes from immuneACCESS by way of TCRdb, which keeps in-frame sequences with V and J called. Part of the clones is missing from these tables; in studies checked, under half for an unresolved V gene and the rest for unknown reasons. V and J calls and clone size are copied from that table; D and trimming were computed from the DNA. The sample table lists over 6,000 clones, approximately 83% of them with a count of one. The ten largest clones capture around 5.3% of the sample.

This specimen's time point label, per the study, means: at surgical resection after neoadjuvant nivolumab +/- ipilimumab. Samples were obtained from the phase 2 randomized NEOSTAR trial, in which neoadjuvant nivolumab or nivolumab plus ipilimumab followed by surgery was tested in operable NSCLC. This record belongs to a study of neoadjuvant nivolumab and ipilimumab in lung cancer (dated by TCRdb to about 2020). Regarding the study in general: Nivolumab was administered intravenously at 3 mg/kg on days 1, 15 and 29, and in the combination arm ipilimumab 1 mg/kg was added on day 1 only. For each study arm, the primary endpoint of the trial was the rate of major pathologic response (MPR) in the intention-to-treat population. The study compared TCR repertoires in pretherapy (baseline) peripheral blood with TCR repertoires in tumors resected at surgery after neoadjuvant immune checkpoint blockade. Seven patients had matched pretherapy and resected tumor pairs analyzed, with four treated with nivolumab and three with nivolumab plus ipilimumab. Of the 44 patients with operable NSCLC treated in the trial, roughly 23 were randomized to nivolumab monotherapy and roughly 20 to nivolumab plus ipilimumab.

The germline ends are 8 bases apart after V is trimmed by 3 bases and J by 6 bases. The germline V gene (reference sequence) yields MNHNY for CDR1 and SVGAGI for CDR2. The CDR3 has 12 amino acids, counting the end cysteine and phenylalanine. Of the read, only the CDR3 DNA is kept; its 36 bases are in frame from base 1. General conclusions and limits of the study: Tumor T-cell richness and clonality rose from pretherapy to surgery in three of three dual-therapy tumors but in only two of four nivolumab-treated tumors. Compared with tumor-adjacent uninvolved lung, resected tumors had greater TCR richness and clonality, and increases showed up in more of the dual-therapy-treated tumors. Pretherapy blood TCR richness correlated positively with richness in tumors resected after neoadjuvant therapy (Spearman R ~ 0.79). There was no significant correlation between TCR clonality and pathologic tumor regression, and just a single major-pathologic-response sample was available for the clonality-regression analysis. TCR sequencing was performed in a small number of samples.

The chain couples TRBV6-6 to TRBJ1-1; no confident D gene assignment can be made. This receptor was identified in an adult with non-small cell lung cancer. The source was tumor tissue, collected after neoadjuvant nivolumab, alone or with ipilimumab, at or shortly before surgery. The DNA sequence reads TGTGCCAGCAGTTATCCGGAGGCTGAAGCTTTCTTT. This is translated as CASSYPEAEAFF.